The 14 T cell receptor beta chains in this list originate from one sample, sequenced in a study of blood T cell repertoires in COVID-19. Sequencing used immunoSEQ multiplex PCR; TCRdb keeps in-frame clones, though not all of them. The sample has under 550,000 clones, over 85% seen once; the top ten hold around 0.92%. Sequencing was performed on peripheral blood. The receptors derive from a young man with COVID-19, enrolled during active disease.

The chain joins TRBV15 to TRBJ1-2; TRBD1 might be the D (5 bases). This CDR3 spans 17 amino acids. V was cut by 1 base and J by 5 bases, with 20 bases left in between. Looked up from germline, CDR1 is LNHNV and CDR2 is YYDKDF (reference sequence). CDR3 nucleotides: TGTGCCACCAGCAGAGCCTCAGGGATCTCCTACCGATATGGCTACACCTTC. Translating it yields CATSRASGISYRYGYTF.

This chain connects TRBV30 to TRBJ1-2, with TRBD1 matching 10 bases. There are 16 residues in the CDR3. The trim removed 3 bases at V and 4 bases at J, leaving 11 bases unmatched. Germline V gene data show CDR1 as GTSNPN and CDR2 as SVGIG (reference sequence). CDR3 protein: CAWSEPRTGGLYGYTF. CDR3 nucleotides: TGTGCCTGGAGCGAACCCCGGACAGGGGGACTCTATGGCTACACCTTC.

Comment on this clone: The same CDR3 arises from other DNA sequences in this sample as well. CDR3 residues: CASSLLGQGNTGELFF. CDR3 in DNA: TGCGCCAGCAGCTTGCTCGGACAGGGGAACACCGGGGAGCTGTTTTTT. The chain has TRBV5-1 and TRBJ2-2; 8 positions match TRBD1. The CDR3 is 16 residues long. V was pared by 1 base and J by 1 base, with 3 bases of the junction left unmatched. Germline lookup yields CDR1 SGHRS and CDR2 YFSETQ.

The V gene is TRBV29-1, the J gene TRBJ1-2; 9 positions agree with TRBD1. Germline V gene data show CDR1 as SQVTM and CDR2 as ANQGSEA. J lost 6 bases, V lost 6 bases, and 2 bases had no gene match. The CDR3 is made up of 11 amino acids. CDR3 DNA sequence: TGCAGCGTCCGGGACAGGGATGGCTACACCTTC. It encodes CSVRDRDGYTF.

This rearrangement joins TRBV12-3 or TRBV12-4 to TRBJ1-1; 8 bases map to TRBD1. J was trimmed by 5 bases and V by 7 bases; bases with no gene match: 6. The CDR3 covers 13 residues. CDR3 sequence (DNA): TGTGCCAGCAAACAGGGGGGATGGACTGAAGCTTTCTTT. It codes for CASKQGGWTEAFF.

The chain links TRBV7-6 to TRBJ1-1; 8 bases fit TRBD1. This CDR3 is built from 15 residues. Germline assignment: CDR1 SGHVS and CDR2 FNYEAQ. The V gene end was trimmed by 1 base and the J gene end by 1 base; junction bases not matched to a gene: 2. The CDR3 nucleotides are TGTGCCAGCAGCTTAGAAGACAGGGGGAACACTGAAGCTTTCTTT. It codes for CASSLEDRGNTEAFF.

J is TRBJ2-2 and V is TRBV23-1, with D maybe TRBD1 (5 bases). TRBV23-1 carries the ORF label, with uncertain function. The CDR3 is made up of 16 amino acids. V lost 4 bases and J 0 bases, leaving 12 bases between the germline ends. CDR3 loop: CASSRPTDSNTGELFF. In DNA, the CDR3 is TGCGCCAGCAGTCGACCGACAGACTCGAACACCGGGGAGCTGTTTTTT.

V and J are TRBV6-5 and TRBJ1-2; maybe TRBD1 (5 bases). The V gene lost 5 bases and the J gene lost 3 bases, with 13 bases spanning the gap. In germline, CDR1 is MNHEY, CDR2 SVGAGI. The CDR3 has 14 residues. As DNA, the CDR3 is TGTGCCAGCAGTACGGGTGGGGGGTACTATGGCTACACCTTC. Protein sequence: CASSTGGGYYGYTF.

This clone was picked up one time. The rearrangement uses TRBV24-1 and TRBJ1-2; the match to TRBD1 covers 7 bases. The trim removed 10 bases at V and 6 bases at J, leaving 4 bases unmatched. This CDR3 is 11 amino acids long. CDR1 and CDR2 from the germline V gene are KGHDR and SFDVKD. In DNA, the CDR3 is TGTGCCACACAGGGGCCCAATGGCTACACCTTC. It is translated as CATQGPNGYTF.

In nucleotides, the CDR3 is TGTGCCAGCTCACCACCGGGACTAGCGTCCAATGAGCAGTTCTTC. Translated: CASSPPGLASNEQFF. V gene TRBV18 combines with J gene TRBJ2-1, with 10 bases identical to TRBD2. Trimming took 0 bases from V and 6 from J; bases not matched to a gene: 2. Germline values: CDR1 KGHSH, CDR2 LQKENI. The CDR3 is 15 residues long.

The chain has TRBV6-2 or TRBV6-3 and TRBJ2-2, with D maybe TRBD2 (5 bases). In germline, CDR1 is MNHEY, CDR2 SVGEGT. V was clipped by 5 bases and J by 4 bases, with 11 bases between them. The CDR3 is made up of 14 amino acids. The CDR3 loop reads CASSRVGVTGELFF. In DNA form, the CDR3 reads TGTGCCAGCAGTCGGGTGGGAGTCACCGGGGAGCTGTTTTTT.

V usage is TRBV29-1 and J usage is TRBJ2-3, with 8 bases lining up with TRBD2. V shed 6 bases and J 1 base; nucleotides not matched to a gene: 3. The CDR3 length is 13 residues. From germline, CDR1 is SQVTM and CDR2 ANQGSEA. The chain's CDR3 is CSVTAGGTDTQYF. In DNA, the CDR3 is TGCAGCGTCACAGCGGGGGGCACAGATACGCAGTATTTT.

V usage is TRBV5-1 and J usage is TRBJ2-7; TRBD1 matches at 8 bases. J lost 3 bases, V lost 2 bases, and 10 bases had no gene match. Germline values: CDR1 SGHRS, CDR2 YFSETQ. The CDR3 is 16 residues long. The CDR3 nucleotides read TGCGCCAGCAGCTTACTACCCGGGACAGGAAGCTACGAGCAGTACTTC. As protein: CASSLLPGTGSYEQYF.

The V gene is TRBV2, the J gene TRBJ2-1, with D possibly TRBD1 on 6 matching bases. Trimming shortened V by 10 bases and J by 7 bases, and 23 bases separated the two germline ends. Germline V gene data show CDR1 as SNHLY and CDR2 as FYNNEI. CDR3 length equals 15 residues. CDR3 sequence: CATLLTGTRINEQFF. CDR3 sequence (DNA): TGTGCCACCCTATTAACCGGGACACGGATAAATGAGCAGTTCTTC.